One sample yielded the 32 T cell receptor beta chains listed below, sequenced in a study of T cell repertoires in cytomegalovirus infection. In TCRdb, the reads were re-called with MiXCR into one record per CDR3 protein. The sample carries roughly 250,000 distinct CDR3 sequences, about 20% recorded once. Sample: CD8+ T cells from PBMCs. Receptor source: a human donor in good health (CMV status not recorded). Some clones in this sample may be carry-over from other donors' samples.

Ten or more counts support this clonotype. The rearrangement uses TRBV28 and TRBJ1-3; no clear D gene. The V end lost 10 bases, the J end lost 0 bases, and 10 bases lay between the germline ends. CDR3 length equals 13 residues. CDR1 is MDHEN and CDR2 is SYDVKM in the germline V gene. CDR3 DNA: TGTGCCACCGTGTGGGTCTCTGGAAACACCATATATTTT. It yields the protein CATVWVSGNTIYF. The full variable domain, with the rest looked up from reference TRBV28 and TRBJ1-3, is DVKVTQSSRYLVKRTGEKVFLECVQDMDHENMFWYRQDPGLGLRLIYFSYDVKMKEKGDIPEGYSVSREKKERFSLILESASTNQTSMYLCATVWVSGNTIYFGEGSWLTVV.

The J gene is TRBJ2-2, the V gene TRBV9; D is undetermined. Germline assignment: CDR1 SGDLS and CDR2 YYNGEE. Trimming shortened V by 4 bases and J by 6 bases, and 13 bases separated the two germline ends. CDR3 length: 14 residues. The CDR3 nucleotides are TGTGCCAGCAGCTTATACTTGGGCGCCGGGGAGCTGTTTTTT. This gives the protein CASSLYLGAGELFF.

In its sample, this clonotype was seen many times. This chain links TRBV12-3 or TRBV12-4 with TRBJ2-2; TRBD2 agrees at 9 bases. The CDR3 length is 13 residues. V lost 7 bases to trimming and J lost 7 bases; unmatched junction nucleotides: 4. CDR3 nucleotide sequence: TGTGCCAGCACCGTTAGCGGGGGCGGGGAGCTGTTTTTT. Its protein is CASTVSGGGELFF.

This clonotype has just a few counts. The chain carries TRBV11-1 and TRBJ2-7; 13 nucleotides match TRBD2. J gave up 2 bases and V 8 bases, and 0 bases lay outside the gene matches. The CDR3 sequence is 13 residues long. Per the germline V gene, CDR1 is SGHAT and CDR2 is FQDESV (reference sequence). The CDR3 DNA is TGTGCCAGCGGACTAGCGGGGGCCTACGAGCAGTACTTC. Translated, it gives CASGLAGAYEQYF.

There are many counts of this clonotype. The chain carries TRBV10-3 and TRBJ2-7; D call uncertain. Trimming removed 4 bases at V and 5 bases at J, with 9 bases between. Germline V CDR1 and CDR2: ENHRY, SYGVKD. This CDR3 has 12 residues. The chain's CDR3 is CAISGPGDEQYF. The CDR3 DNA reads as TGTGCCATCAGTGGGCCCGGAGACGAGCAGTACTTC.

This chain links TRBV11-2 with TRBJ2-5; 12 bases map to TRBD2. CDR1 is SGHAT and CDR2 is FQNNGV in the germline V gene. The V segment lost 5 bases and the J segment 2 bases; nucleotides outside the gene matches: 3. CDR3 length equals 15 residues. The CDR3 sequence: CASSPGLAGQETQYF. The CDR3 region has the DNA TGTGCCAGCAGCCCCGGACTAGCGGGGCAAGAGACCCAGTACTTC.

At least ten counts were recorded for this clonotype. This chain joins TRBV7-8 and TRBJ2-1, with D hard to call. The CDR3 has 13 residues. The V end lost 1 base, the J end lost 6 bases, and 7 bases lay between the germline ends. Looked up from germline, CDR1 is SGHVS and CDR2 is FQNEAQ. CDR3 nucleotide sequence: TGTGCCAGCAGCTTAGGACCGCGCAATGAGCAGTTCTTC. Translated: CASSLGPRNEQFF.

This clonotype was seen many times. The chain uses TRBV11-1 and TRBJ2-2; D is uncertain. V lost 4 bases and J lost 4, with 10 bases in between. The CDR3 has 14 residues. The V gene's germline CDR1 is SGHAT and CDR2 FQDESV (reference sequence). The CDR3 DNA is TGTGCCAGCAGCTGGAAGGCCGCCACCGGGGAGCTGTTTTTT. This encodes CASSWKAATGELFF.

This clonotype was picked up many times. The chain joins TRBV12-3 or TRBV12-4 to TRBJ1-2, with D perhaps matching TRBD1 (6 bases). The V gene lost 3 bases and the J gene lost 1 base, with 9 bases spanning the gap. CDR3 length: 14 residues. Here the CDR3 DNA reads TGTGCCAGCAGTTTGCGGACAGTTAACTATGGCTACACCTTC. Amino acids: CASSLRTVNYGYTF.

This clonotype was seen many times. CDR3 coding DNA: TGTGCCAGCAGCCCCATGGCGGGAGCGGGTGAGCAGTTCTTC. It translates to CASSPMAGAGEQFF. The chain combines TRBV7-8 with TRBJ2-1; 7 bases are shared with TRBD2. The junction had 10 bases not matched to a gene; V was cut back by 5 bases and J by 9 bases. Germline assignment: CDR1 SGHVS and CDR2 FQNEAQ. This CDR3 has 14 amino acids.

The chain employs TRBV19 and TRBJ2-7; D gene unclear. Trimming cost V 3 bases and J 3 bases, with 9 bases left between them. CDR1 is LNHDA, CDR2 SQIVND, per germline (reference sequence). CDR3 length: 13 amino acids. CDR3 sequence (DNA): TGTGCCAGTAGTATTGGGGAAGTCTACGAGCAGTACTTC. It specifies CASSIGEVYEQYF. The variable domain in full, with the rest retrieved from reference TRBV19 and TRBJ2-7, is DGGITQSPKYLFRKEGQNVTLSCEQNLNHDAMYWYRQDPGQGLRLIYYSQIVNDFQKGDIAEGYSVSREKKESFPLTVTSAQKNPTAFYLCASSIGEVYEQYFGPGTRLTVT.

The genes are TRBV5-1 and TRBJ1-1; D may be TRBD1 (5 bases). The CDR3 is made up of 14 amino acids. V lost 4 bases and J 4 bases, leaving 14 bases between the germline ends. CDR1 is SGHRS and CDR2 is YFSETQ in the germline V gene. In nucleotides, the CDR3 is TGCGCCAGCAGCCTGTTTGGGGGTGGCACTGAAGCTTTCTTT. It translates to CASSLFGGGTEAFF.

The chain combines TRBV7-3 with TRBJ1-5, with a tentative D call TRBD1 (5 bases). Trimming took off 5 bases at V and 3 bases at J, with 11 bases between the two ends. The CDR3 runs 14 residues. Germline V CDR1 and CDR2: SGHTA, FQGTGA. The DNA for the CDR3 is TGTGCCAGCAGCCCGAGACAGCCCAATCAGCCCCAGCATTTT. Amino acids: CASSPRQPNQPQHF. Based on the CDR3 plus reference TRBV7-3 and TRBJ1-5, the full variable domain is GAGVSQTPSNKVTEKGKYVELRCDPISGHTALYWYRQSLGQGPEFLIYFQGTGAADDSGLPNDRFFAVRPEGSVSTLKIQRTERGDSAVYLCASSPRQPNQPQHFGDGTRLSIL.

This clonotype was observed at least ten times. The chain carries TRBV7-6 and TRBJ2-3, with 8 bases identical to TRBD2. CDR3 length: 15 amino acids. The V gene end was trimmed by 1 base and the J gene end by 3 bases; junction bases not matched to a gene: 3. The V gene's germline CDR1 is SGHVS and CDR2 FNYEAQ. The CDR3 DNA follows: TGTGCCAGCAGCTTAGGAGCGGGGGTAACAGATACGCAGTATTTT. Its protein is CASSLGAGVTDTQYF.

The chain is built from TRBV7-6 and TRBJ2-1, with 7 bases fitting TRBD2. V dropped 4 bases and J dropped 0; count of bases not matched to a gene: 6. Germline V gene lookup returns CDR1 SGHVS and CDR2 FNYEAQ. The length of the CDR3 is 16 residues. CDR3 coding DNA: TGTGCCAGCAGCTCAGGGCGGGGGAGCTCCTACAATGAGCAGTTCTTC. Its translation is CASSSGRGSSYNEQFF.

This clonotype was detected ten times or more. This chain uses TRBV7-9 with TRBJ1-1; D not certain. Germline V gene sequence: CDR1 SEHNR, CDR2 FQNEAQ (reference sequence). V dropped 11 bases and J dropped 5 bases, with 15 bases sitting between them. This CDR3 contains 12 residues. This CDR3 reads CAGEEGITEAFF. CDR3 DNA sequence: TGTGCCGGAGAGGAGGGAATTACTGAAGCTTTCTTT.

This clonotype was seen a few times. The chain links TRBV5-6 to TRBJ1-2; 9 positions agree with TRBD1. Germline CDR1 and CDR2: SGHDT and YYEEEE. The CDR3 is 15 residues long. Losses at the gene ends were 4 bases for V and 3 bases for J; bases not matched to a gene: 7. The chain's CDR3 is CASSQGTGRDYGYTF. The CDR3 DNA reads TGTGCCAGCAGCCAAGGGACAGGGAGGGACTATGGCTACACCTTC. The whole variable domain, remainder taken from reference TRBV5-6 and TRBJ1-2, is DAGVTQSPTHLIKTRGQQVTLRCSPKSGHDTVSWYQQALGQGPQFIFQYYEEEERQRGNFPDRFSGHQFPNYSSELNVNALLLGDSALYLCASSQGTGRDYGYTFGSGTRLTVV.

This chain uses TRBV4-1 with TRBJ2-1, with a tentative D call TRBD2 (5 bases). The CDR3 is 14 residues long. V was pared by 0 bases and J by 8 bases, with 11 bases between. Germline V CDR1 and CDR2: MGHRA, YSYEKL. CDR3 protein: CASSQDPGNDEQFF. The CDR3 region has the DNA TGCGCCAGCAGCCAAGACCCCGGGAATGATGAGCAGTTCTTC.

This clonotype was seen a handful of times. This chain joins TRBV20-1 and TRBJ2-6, with unresolved D. This CDR3 region has 17 residues. Trimming took 0 bases from V and 0 from J, leaving 12 bases between them. Germline V gives CDR1 DFQATT, CDR2 SNEGSKA (reference sequence). Written as DNA, the CDR3 is TGCAGTGCTAGAGACGCGGACGGAAGCTCTGGGGCCAACGTCCTGACTTTC. This sequence encodes CSARDADGSSGANVLTF.

The rearrangement links TRBV2 to TRBJ2-7; D is unresolved. Between the trimmed V and J ends, which lost 1 base and 0 bases, there was a span of 13 bases. The CDR3 has 16 amino acids. Germline CDR1 SNHLY, CDR2 FYNNEI. The CDR3 nucleotides are TGTGCCAGCAGTGAAGGACCCGAAAGGAGCTCCTACGAGCAGTACTTC. This encodes CASSEGPERSSYEQYF.

This clonotype came up many times. The J gene is TRBJ2-2, the V gene TRBV20-1, with 8 bases aligning to TRBD2. This CDR3 is built from 16 residues. V gave up 4 bases and J gave up 4 bases; unmatched junction bases: 11. In germline, CDR1 is DFQATT, CDR2 SNEGSKA (reference sequence). The CDR3 protein is CSATKTRGGSTGELFF. In nucleotides, the CDR3 is TGCAGTGCTACAAAAACTCGGGGGGGTAGCACCGGGGAGCTGTTTTTT.

The rearrangement uses TRBV19 and TRBJ2-1; possibly TRBD2 for D (6 bases). Germline V lookup: CDR1 LNHDA, CDR2 SQIVND (reference sequence). Trimming stripped 7 bases from V and 6 bases from J, with 13 bases between. The length of the CDR3 is 13 residues. The CDR3 is CASTPMGGNEQFF. The DNA of the CDR3 is TGTGCCAGTACCCCCATGGGGGGCAATGAGCAGTTCTTC. Full variable domain (rest looked up from reference TRBV19 and TRBJ2-1): DGGITQSPKYLFRKEGQNVTLSCEQNLNHDAMYWYRQDPGQGLRLIYYSQIVNDFQKGDIAEGYSVSREKKESFPLTVTSAQKNPTAFYLCASTPMGGNEQFFGPGTRLTVL.

This clonotype turned up a few times. This chain uses TRBV7-8 with TRBJ2-5; TRBD2 might be the D (6 bases). The CDR3 consists of 14 residues. Germline CDR1 SGHVS, CDR2 FQNEAQ. Trimming removed 0 bases from V and 7 bases from J, with 12 bases in between. The CDR3 loop is CASSLASLGGTQYF. CDR3 bases: TGTGCCAGCAGCTTAGCGTCCCTCGGGGGGACCCAGTACTTC.

The CDR3 DNA reads TGCGCCCTGCTGGGGGCACTCCCCCATGAGCAGTTCTTC. Its protein product is CALLGALPHEQFF. V usage is TRBV10-2 and J usage is TRBJ2-1, with D perhaps matching TRBD1 (6 bases). This CDR3 contains 13 residues. Germline V gene data show CDR1 as WSHSY and CDR2 as SAAADI. Deletions cut 11 bases from V and 8 bases from J, with 19 bases between.

This chain links TRBV4-1 with TRBJ2-7; 7 nucleotides align to TRBD1. Trimming at V came to 1 base and at J to 6 bases, leaving 9 bases not matched to a gene. This CDR3 spans 15 amino acids. Germline V gene sequence: CDR1 MGHRA, CDR2 YSYEKL. CDR3 nucleotide sequence: TGCGCCAGCAGCCAAGTTGTAACAGGGGATCGCGAGCAGTACTTC. It is translated as CASSQVVTGDREQYF.

The chain uses TRBV7-6 and TRBJ2-7; D remains unclear. The V end was cut by 5 bases, the J end by 6 bases, with 8 bases between. The V gene's germline CDR1 is SGHVS and CDR2 FNYEAQ. This CDR3 contains 11 residues. The CDR3 region has the DNA TGTGCCAGCAGCCACGGGTTCGAGCAGTACTTC. It encodes CASSHGFEQYF.

The V gene is TRBV7-3, the J gene TRBJ2-6; 7 nucleotides align to TRBD2. The V gene end was trimmed by 8 bases and the J gene end by 2 bases; junction bases not matched to a gene: 9. CDR3 length: 16 residues. Germline values: CDR1 SGHTA, CDR2 FQGTGA. The CDR3 bases are TGTGCCAGCGGCTCCCTTGCGGGGGCTGGGGCCAACGTCCTGACTTTC. This sequence encodes CASGSLAGAGANVLTF. The full variable domain, its missing parts supplied by reference TRBV7-3 and TRBJ2-6, is GAGVSQTPSNKVTEKGKYVELRCDPISGHTALYWYRQSLGQGPEFLIYFQGTGAADDSGLPNDRFFAVRPEGSVSTLKIQRTERGDSAVYLCASGSLAGAGANVLTFGAGSRLTVL.

This clonotype was detected a few times. The chain joins TRBV7-2 to TRBJ2-7, with 10 bases aligning to TRBD1. V gave up 5 bases and J gave up 4 bases; unmatched junction bases: 5. The CDR3 spans 14 residues. Germline V gene sequence: CDR1 SGHTA, CDR2 FQGNSA. CDR3 sequence: CASSMTGGSYEQYF. The CDR3 nucleotides read TGTGCCAGCAGCATGACAGGGGGCTCGTACGAGCAGTACTTC. Full variable domain (missing parts from reference TRBV7-2 and TRBJ2-7): GAGVSQSPSNKVTEKGKDVELRCDPISGHTALYWYRQSLGQGLEFLIYFQGNSAPDKSGLPSDRFSAERTGGSVSTLTIQRTQQEDSAVYLCASSMTGGSYEQYFGPGTRLTVT.

The gene calls are TRBV28 and TRBJ2-3, with TRBD2 matching over 14 bases. CDR1 and CDR2 from the germline V gene are MDHEN and SYDVKM. The CDR3 sequence is 18 residues long. V trimming: 1 base; J trimming: 0 bases; junction bases outside the gene matches: 3. CDR3 sequence (DNA): TGTGCCAGCAGTTTATTGACTAGCGGGGGGGCTAGCACAGATACGCAGTATTTT. It is translated as CASSLLTSGGASTDTQYF.

V and J are TRBV2 and TRBJ2-3; D uncertain. The ends were cut back, 3 bases at V and 2 bases at J, with 9 bases in the middle. Germline CDR1 SNHLY, CDR2 FYNNEI. The CDR3 runs 14 residues. This CDR3 reads CASSDPRDTDTQYF. The CDR3 nucleotides are TGTGCCAGCAGTGACCCTAGGGACACAGATACGCAGTATTTT.

This clonotype was observed once. This clone may be a read error of a much larger clone one base away. The V and J genes are TRBV7-9 and TRBJ1-2; perhaps TRBD1 as D (5 bases). The CDR3 is 16 amino acids. Germline V gives CDR1 SEHNR, CDR2 FQNEAQ (reference sequence). This CDR3 reads CASSLAPGELNYRYTF. As DNA, the CDR3 is TGTGCCAGCAGCTTAGCGCCGGGGGAACTTAACTATCGCTACACCTTC.

The chain employs TRBV3-1 and TRBJ1-2; unclear D gene. The CDR3 covers 15 residues. Germline assignment: CDR1 LGHDT and CDR2 YNNKEL (reference sequence). V shed 0 bases and J shed 8 bases, with 16 bases lying between them. The CDR3 region is CASSQDFRGEWGYTF. CDR3 DNA: TGTGCCAGCAGCCAAGACTTCCGAGGAGAGTGGGGCTACACCTTC.